This record looks at one TCR beta chain sequence and its context. No antigen is known for it. This entry belongs to a study of vaccination and CD4 T cells after COVID-19. The Oncomine TCR Beta short-read assay sequenced DNA from cultured CD4+ T cells. TCRdb re-called the PCR reads through MiXCR, storing one row per CDR3 protein. The sample records about 8,000 distinct CDR3 sequences, about 54% being singletons. Documented treatment: approximately nine-day PBMC culture with coronavirus spike peptide pools or control peptides (ViraFEST assay). Sequenced material: CD4+ T cells from blood, cultured in vitro. The clonotype was recovered from a human donor who had recovered from COVID-19.

CDR3 in amino acids: CASSYSRGDTEAFF. CDR3 bases: TGTGCCAGCAGTTACTCGAGGGGGGACACTGAAGCTTTCTTT. This chain links TRBV6-2 or TRBV6-3 with TRBJ1-1, with D perhaps TRBD1 (6 bases). CDR3 length: 14 residues. V lost 0 bases and J 3 bases, leaving 8 bases between the germline ends. Germline CDR1 is MNHEY and CDR2 is SVGEGT.